This is a list of T cell receptor beta chains from one sample in a study of T cell responses to AZD1222 COVID-19 vaccine. The method was immunoSEQ multiplex PCR; TCRdb's version includes in-frame clones alone and lacks a portion of them. This table holds 150,000 or so clones, roughly nine tenths found once. Specimen: peripheral blood, collected on day 0 of AZD1222 vaccination. Source of these receptors: an adult in good health. Both conserved end residues are part of each CDR3. Fields, in order: CDR3 protein, CDR3 DNA, V gene, J gene, D gene, clone size, CDR3 length. A D gene is named only where the DNA matches it firmly. Part of the rows lack a size; the others show once, few, many or a class for expanded clones.

CDR3aa: CASSPHPGTINIQYF; CDR3nt: TGTGCCAGCAGCCCTCACCCGGGAACCATAAACATTCAGTACTTC; v_gene: TRBV11-2; j_gene: TRBJ2-4; d_gene: .; abundance: .; len: 15
CDR3aa: CASSSLSGTGARNWFF; CDR3nt: TGTGCCAGCAGCTCCCTCTCCGGGACAGGGGCCCGTAATTGGTTCTTC; v_gene: TRBV7-3; j_gene: TRBJ2-1; d_gene: TRBD1; abundance: .; len: 16
CDR3aa: CASSLTGVRTEAFF; CDR3nt: TGCGCCAGCAGCTTGACAGGGGTGAGGACTGAAGCTTTCTTT; v_gene: TRBV5-1; j_gene: TRBJ1-1; d_gene: TRBD1; abundance: .; len: 14
CDR3aa: CASSLGGYGYTF; CDR3nt: TGTGCCAGCAGCTTAGGAGGGTATGGCTACACCTTC; v_gene: TRBV5-6; j_gene: TRBJ1-2; d_gene: .; abundance: few; len: 12
CDR3aa: CASGLAGGPEQYF; CDR3nt: TGTGCCAGCGGACTAGCGGGAGGGCCCGAGCAGTACTTC; v_gene: TRBV25-1; j_gene: TRBJ2-7; d_gene: TRBD2; abundance: .; len: 13
CDR3aa: CASSQFQIPNYGYTF; CDR3nt: TGTGCCAGCAGCCAATTCCAGATACCTAACTATGGCTACACCTTC; v_gene: TRBV3-1/TRBV3-2; j_gene: TRBJ1-2; d_gene: .; abundance: .; len: 15
CDR3aa: CASSYQGRKRDTEAFF; CDR3nt: TGTGCCAGCAGTTACCAGGGGCGGAAGCGGGACACTGAAGCTTTCTTT; v_gene: TRBV6-2/TRBV6-3; j_gene: TRBJ1-1; d_gene: .; abundance: .; len: 16
CDR3aa: CASSPIDRLAGYTF; CDR3nt: TGTGCCAGCAGTCCAATTGACAGGCTTGCTGGCTACACCTTC; v_gene: TRBV27; j_gene: TRBJ1-2; d_gene: .; abundance: .; len: 14
CDR3aa: CASSPRQGATHMNTEAFF; CDR3nt: TGTGCCAGTAGTCCACGACAGGGGGCGACTCACATGAACACTGAAGCTTTCTTT; v_gene: TRBV19; j_gene: TRBJ1-1; d_gene: TRBD1; abundance: once; len: 18
CDR3aa: CASSEARASGGPQHF; CDR3nt: TGTGCCAGCAGTGAAGCGAGGGCCTCGGGAGGGCCCCAGCATTTT; v_gene: TRBV6-1; j_gene: TRBJ1-5; d_gene: .; abundance: .; len: 15
CDR3aa: CATSDVRPGYNEQFF; CDR3nt: TGTGCCACCTCTGATGTCCGACCTGGCTACAATGAGCAGTTCTTC; v_gene: TRBV24-1; j_gene: TRBJ2-1; d_gene: .; abundance: .; len: 15
CDR3aa: CASRDYEKLFF; CDR3nt: TGTGCCAGCAGGGACTATGAAAAACTGTTTTTT; v_gene: TRBV2; j_gene: TRBJ1-4; d_gene: .; abundance: .; len: 11
CDR3aa: CASSLNVVTARSYNEQFF; CDR3nt: TGTGCCAGCAGCTTGAACGTGGTAACAGCAAGGTCCTACAATGAGCAGTTCTTC; v_gene: TRBV7-8; j_gene: TRBJ2-1; d_gene: .; abundance: .; len: 18
CDR3aa: CATSDSPDRASGYTF; CDR3nt: TGTGCCACCAGTGATTCCCCCGACAGGGCCTCTGGCTACACCTTC; v_gene: TRBV24-1; j_gene: TRBJ1-2; d_gene: TRBD1; abundance: .; len: 15
CDR3aa: CAWSLGGYGYTF; CDR3nt: TGTGCCTGGAGTCTGGGCGGCTATGGCTACACCTTC; v_gene: TRBV30; j_gene: TRBJ1-2; d_gene: .; abundance: .; len: 12
CDR3aa: CASSLGWGTDEKLFF; CDR3nt: TGCGCCAGCAGCTTGGGATGGGGGACGGATGAAAAACTGTTTTTT; v_gene: TRBV5-1; j_gene: TRBJ1-4; d_gene: .; abundance: .; len: 15
CDR3aa: CATSPGLETQYF; CDR3nt: TGTGCCACCAGCCCCGGACTGGAGACCCAGTACTTC; v_gene: TRBV15; j_gene: TRBJ2-5; d_gene: .; abundance: .; len: 12
CDR3aa: CASSALAGVYGYTF; CDR3nt: TGTGCCAGCAGTGCCTTGGCAGGGGTCTATGGCTACACCTTC; v_gene: TRBV6-2/TRBV6-3; j_gene: TRBJ1-2; d_gene: .; abundance: .; len: 14
CDR3aa: CASSLPSGVQDTQYF; CDR3nt: TGCGCCAGCAGCTTGCCGAGCGGGGTTCAAGATACGCAGTATTTT; v_gene: TRBV5-1; j_gene: TRBJ2-3; d_gene: TRBD2; abundance: .; len: 15
CDR3aa: CASSQGGFDGGYEQYF; CDR3nt: TGTGCCAGCAGCCAAGGTGGATTCGATGGGGGCTACGAGCAGTACTTC; v_gene: TRBV3-1/TRBV3-2; j_gene: TRBJ2-7; d_gene: .; abundance: .; len: 16
CDR3aa: CASSAQGSHEQYF; CDR3nt: TGTGCCAGCAGCGCCCAGGGCAGCCACGAGCAGTACTTC; v_gene: TRBV9; j_gene: TRBJ2-7; d_gene: .; abundance: .; len: 13
CDR3aa: CASSPDSYEQYF; CDR3nt: TGTGCCAGCTCACCCGACTCCTACGAGCAGTACTTC; v_gene: TRBV18; j_gene: TRBJ2-7; d_gene: .; abundance: .; len: 12
CDR3aa: CASSIARDRGRVNYGYTF; CDR3nt: TGTGCCAGTAGTATAGCCCGGGACAGGGGGCGGGTAAACTATGGCTACACCTTC; v_gene: TRBV19; j_gene: TRBJ1-2; d_gene: TRBD1; abundance: .; len: 18
CDR3aa: CASSRTSGNQETQYF; CDR3nt: TGTGCCAGTAGTCGGACTAGCGGGAACCAAGAGACCCAGTACTTC; v_gene: TRBV19; j_gene: TRBJ2-5; d_gene: TRBD2; abundance: once; len: 15
CDR3aa: CSVSGSTDTQYF; CDR3nt: TGCAGCGTAAGCGGGAGCACAGATACGCAGTATTTT; v_gene: TRBV29-1; j_gene: TRBJ2-3; d_gene: .; abundance: .; len: 12
CDR3aa: CSASIDTQYF; CDR3nt: TGCAGTGCTTCCATAGATACGCAGTATTTT; v_gene: TRBV20-1; j_gene: TRBJ2-3; d_gene: .; abundance: once; len: 10
CDR3aa: CASSSGTVRAFF; CDR3nt: TGTGCCAGCAGTTCGGGGACAGTACGAGCTTTCTTT; v_gene: TRBV28; j_gene: TRBJ1-1; d_gene: TRBD1; abundance: .; len: 12
CDR3aa: CASSPTQGAINYEQYF; CDR3nt: TGTGCCAGCAGCCCTACCCAGGGGGCGATTAACTACGAGCAGTACTTC; v_gene: TRBV7-9; j_gene: TRBJ2-7; d_gene: TRBD1; abundance: .; len: 16
CDR3aa: CASTTSNPSYNEQFF; CDR3nt: TGTGCCAGCACCACCTCCAACCCATCCTACAATGAGCAGTTCTTC; v_gene: TRBV7-9; j_gene: TRBJ2-1; d_gene: .; abundance: .; len: 15
CDR3aa: CASRGADWGFQETQYF; CDR3nt: TGTGCCAGCAGGGGCGCGGATTGGGGATTCCAAGAGACCCAGTACTTC; v_gene: TRBV7-3; j_gene: TRBJ2-5; d_gene: .; abundance: .; len: 16
CDR3aa: CASSDDRGLSGNTIYF; CDR3nt: TGTGCCAGCAGTGATGACAGGGGGTTGAGTGGAAACACCATATATTTT; v_gene: TRBV25-1; j_gene: TRBJ1-3; d_gene: TRBD1; abundance: .; len: 16
CDR3aa: CASSVASSYNSPLHF; CDR3nt: TGTGCCAGTAGTGTGGCCAGCTCCTATAATTCACCCCTCCACTTT; v_gene: TRBV19; j_gene: TRBJ1-6; d_gene: .; abundance: .; len: 15
CDR3aa: CASSFVRETYEQYF; CDR3nt: TGTGCCAGCAGCTTCGTCAGGGAAACCTACGAGCAGTACTTC; v_gene: TRBV7-8; j_gene: TRBJ2-7; d_gene: .; abundance: once; len: 14
CDR3aa: CATRDRLNTEAFF; CDR3nt: TGTGCCACCCGCGACAGGTTGAACACTGAAGCTTTCTTT; v_gene: TRBV11-1; j_gene: TRBJ1-1; d_gene: .; abundance: .; len: 13
CDR3aa: CASSPDPGLYEQYF; CDR3nt: TGTGCCAGCAGCCCTGACCCAGGACTGTACGAGCAGTACTTC; v_gene: TRBV7-2; j_gene: TRBJ2-7; d_gene: .; abundance: .; len: 14
CDR3aa: CASSLYSGVVGEQYF; CDR3nt: TGTGCTAGCAGCTTATATTCCGGCGTAGTTGGCGAGCAGTACTTC; v_gene: TRBV7-7; j_gene: TRBJ2-7; d_gene: .; abundance: .; len: 15
CDR3aa: CASSLDSSGSVYGYTF; CDR3nt: TGTGCCAGCAGCCTCGACAGTTCAGGCTCAGTCTATGGCTACACCTTC; v_gene: TRBV7-9; j_gene: TRBJ1-2; d_gene: .; abundance: .; len: 16
CDR3aa: CATSDSAGVLAHNEQFF; CDR3nt: TGTGCCACCAGTGATTCGGCGGGAGTATTGGCCCACAATGAGCAGTTCTTC; v_gene: TRBV24-1; j_gene: TRBJ2-1; d_gene: TRBD2; abundance: .; len: 17
CDR3aa: CASKTGAYTGELFF; CDR3nt: TGTGCCAGCAAGACAGGGGCGTACACCGGGGAGCTGTTTTTT; v_gene: TRBV19; j_gene: TRBJ2-2; d_gene: TRBD1; abundance: once; len: 14
CDR3aa: CASSGPGWPNTEAFF; CDR3nt: TGTGCCAGCTCAGGACCGGGTTGGCCGAACACTGAAGCTTTCTTT; v_gene: TRBV18; j_gene: TRBJ1-1; d_gene: .; abundance: .; len: 15
CDR3aa: CASRPLGGQLGADTQYF; CDR3nt: TGTGCCAGCAGACCTTTGGGGGGGCAACTAGGGGCAGATACGCAGTATTTT; v_gene: TRBV5-5; j_gene: TRBJ2-3; d_gene: .; abundance: .; len: 17
CDR3aa: CASSFILARTSNTEAFF; CDR3nt: TGTGCCAGCAGCTTTATCCTAGCCCGGACTTCGAACACTGAAGCTTTCTTT; v_gene: TRBV5-8; j_gene: TRBJ1-1; d_gene: .; abundance: .; len: 17
CDR3aa: CASQARGPMDEQFF; CDR3nt: TGTGCCAGCCAAGCGCGGGGGCCGATGGATGAGCAGTTCTTC; v_gene: TRBV7-8; j_gene: TRBJ2-1; d_gene: .; abundance: many; len: 14
CDR3aa: CASSLMRSSYNEQFF; CDR3nt: TGTGCCAGCAGCTTAATGCGGAGCTCCTACAATGAGCAGTTCTTC; v_gene: TRBV7-3; j_gene: TRBJ2-1; d_gene: .; abundance: once; len: 15
CDR3aa: CSVVRAEKNIYEQYF; CDR3nt: TGCAGCGTTGTTAGGGCAGAAAAAAATATCTACGAGCAGTACTTC; v_gene: TRBV29-1; j_gene: TRBJ2-7; d_gene: .; abundance: .; len: 15
CDR3aa: CASSKGSTGSNEQYF; CDR3nt: TGTGCCAGCAGTAAGGGCTCGACAGGGTCCAACGAGCAGTACTTC; v_gene: TRBV6-5; j_gene: TRBJ2-7; d_gene: TRBD1; abundance: .; len: 15
CDR3aa: CATSDLSGSPTDTQYF; CDR3nt: TGTGCCACCAGTGACCTTTCCGGGTCCCCCACAGATACGCAGTATTTT; v_gene: TRBV24-1; j_gene: TRBJ2-3; d_gene: .; abundance: .; len: 16
CDR3aa: CASSLDIVAGVYDGANVLTF; CDR3nt: TGTGCCAGCAGCTTAGATATCGTAGCGGGAGTTTATGACGGGGCCAACGTCCTGACTTTC; v_gene: TRBV11-2; j_gene: TRBJ2-6; d_gene: TRBD2; abundance: .; len: 20
CDR3aa: CASSWGQGVPHEQYF; CDR3nt: TGTGCCAGCAGTTGGGGACAGGGGGTGCCCCACGAGCAGTACTTC; v_gene: TRBV5-6; j_gene: TRBJ2-7; d_gene: TRBD1; abundance: once; len: 15
CDR3aa: CAISRDSNQPQHF; CDR3nt: TGTGCCATCAGCCGGGACAGCAATCAGCCCCAGCATTTT; v_gene: TRBV10-3; j_gene: TRBJ1-5; d_gene: .; abundance: .; len: 13
CDR3aa: CASSFRAGGQGNEQFF; CDR3nt: TGTGCCAGCAGTTTCCGTGCGGGGGGCCAGGGCAATGAGCAGTTCTTC; v_gene: TRBV6-6; j_gene: TRBJ2-1; d_gene: TRBD2; abundance: .; len: 16
CDR3aa: CASSSTGTGVTGELFF; CDR3nt: TGCGCCAGCAGTTCAACCGGGACAGGGGTGACCGGGGAGCTGTTTTTT; v_gene: TRBV10-1; j_gene: TRBJ2-2; d_gene: TRBD1; abundance: .; len: 16
CDR3aa: CASSFLGNSFSGNTIYF; CDR3nt: TGTGCCAGCAGCTTCTTGGGCAACTCCTTCTCTGGAAACACCATATATTTT; v_gene: TRBV11-3; j_gene: TRBJ1-3; d_gene: .; abundance: .; len: 17
CDR3aa: CASSLTSQSTDTQYF; CDR3nt: TGTGCCAGCAGCTTGACTAGCCAAAGCACAGATACGCAGTATTTT; v_gene: TRBV7-3; j_gene: TRBJ2-3; d_gene: TRBD2; abundance: .; len: 15
CDR3aa: CASSFRGYEREQYF; CDR3nt: TGTGCCAGCAGTTTCAGGGGGTATGAGCGCGAGCAGTACTTC; v_gene: TRBV27; j_gene: TRBJ2-7; d_gene: TRBD1; abundance: .; len: 14
CDR3aa: CASSQERQKGETQYF; CDR3nt: TGCGCCAGCAGCCAAGAAAGACAGAAGGGAGAGACCCAGTACTTC; v_gene: TRBV4-1; j_gene: TRBJ2-5; d_gene: .; abundance: .; len: 15
CDR3aa: CASSLSPLEAFF; CDR3nt: TGTGCCAGCAGTTTGAGTCCTCTTGAAGCTTTCTTT; v_gene: TRBV12-3/TRBV12-4; j_gene: TRBJ1-1; d_gene: .; abundance: .; len: 12
CDR3aa: CASSLRQAEAFF; CDR3nt: TGTGCCAGCAGCTTACGGCAGGCCGAAGCTTTCTTT; v_gene: TRBV7-2; j_gene: TRBJ1-1; d_gene: .; abundance: .; len: 12
CDR3aa: CASSTHTGGGGEAFF; CDR3nt: TGTGCCAGCAGCACCCATACAGGGGGCGGCGGTGAAGCTTTCTTT; v_gene: TRBV7-9; j_gene: TRBJ1-1; d_gene: TRBD1; abundance: once; len: 15
CDR3aa: CASSLGTGTGGSYNEQFF; CDR3nt: TGTGCCAGCAGCTTAGGGACAGGGACAGGGGGCTCCTACAATGAGCAGTTCTTC; v_gene: TRBV11-3; j_gene: TRBJ2-1; d_gene: TRBD1; abundance: few; len: 18